The rows below give T cell receptor beta chains drawn from one sample of a study of T cell repertoires in cytomegalovirus infection. Antigens for these TCRs are unknown. TCRdb independently ran MiXCR on the reads; one entry per CDR3 protein. The sample consists of roughly 920,000 distinct CDR3 sequences, roughly a third of them appearing once. The sample here was cultured CD8+ T cells from PBMCs, taken from culture after CMV antigen stimulation. The receptors here all came from a human donor in good health (CMV status not recorded). Some clones in this sample may be carry-over from other donors' samples. Each CDR3 is given with its conserved first and last residue. D genes are given only for firm matches. Size is stated for part of the rows, as once, few or many counts, or as a class when the clone is expanded.

size	V	J	D	DNA	CDR3
-	TRBV6-5	TRBJ2-7	TRBD1	TGTGCCAGCAGTCACAATCCGGGACAGGTAGCCTACGAGCAGTACTTC	CASSHNPGQVAYEQYF
few	TRBV4-1	TRBJ2-2	-	TGCGCCAGCAGCCCCCCATGGACGGCCACCGGGGAGCTGTTTTTT	CASSPPWTATGELFF
once	TRBV19	TRBJ1-1	-	TGTGCCAGTAGTATTGGGGGACTTGAAGCTTTCTTT	CASSIGGLEAFF
-	TRBV7-3	TRBJ2-2	TRBD1	TGTGCCAGCAGCTACCGGGCAGGGGGTTACACCGGGGAGCTGTTTTTT	CASSYRAGGYTGELFF
few	TRBV19	TRBJ1-3	-	TGTGCCAGCGCCACGCTGGGAGGAAACACCATATATTTT	CASATLGGNTIYF
many	TRBV7-8	TRBJ2-3	TRBD2	TGTGCCAGCAGCGTACTCGCGGGGGGGCCCGATACGCAGTATTTT	CASSVLAGGPDTQYF
-	TRBV3-1	TRBJ1-1	-	TGTGCCAGCGCCTCACAGGGAGGGGCTGAACAAACTGAAGCTTTCTTT	CASASQGGAEQTEAFF
-	TRBV13	TRBJ1-1	-	TGTGCCAGCAGCGAAGAAACGGGTGAAGCTTTCTTT	CASSEETGEAFF
-	TRBV29-1	TRBJ2-7	TRBD1	TGCAGCGTTGAGTCGGACAGGTCCATCTCCTACGAGCAGTACTTC	CSVESDRSISYEQYF
few	TRBV2	TRBJ2-7	-	TGTGCCAGCAGTGAAGGACAGCTCCACTCCTACGAGCAGTACTTC	CASSEGQLHSYEQYF
-	TRBV6-2/TRBV6-3	TRBJ1-1	-	TGTGCCAGCAGCGAGGGGACGGCTCTGAACACTGAAGCTTTCTTT	CASSEGTALNTEAFF
-	TRBV5-6	TRBJ1-6	-	TGTGCCAGCAGCGACCCACGGCGAAAGTATAATTCACCCCTCCACTTT	CASSDPRRKYNSPLHF
-	TRBV4-1	TRBJ2-7	-	TGCGCCAGCAGCCCCGAGGACAGACCAGACTTCTACGAGCAGTACTTC	CASSPEDRPDFYEQYF
-	TRBV27	TRBJ2-7	-	TGTGCCAGCAGTCCATCGTACAGCCGCTCCTACGAGCAGTACTTC	CASSPSYSRSYEQYF
-	TRBV3-1	TRBJ2-2	-	TGTGCCAGCAGCCCACGAGGCCTAGCGTACACCGGGGAGCTGTTTTTT	CASSPRGLAYTGELFF
-	TRBV29-1	TRBJ1-2	TRBD1	TGCAGCGTGATAGACAGGGAAGTGAACTATGGCTACACCTTC	CSVIDREVNYGYTF
-	TRBV6-2/TRBV6-3	TRBJ1-1	TRBD1	TGTGCCAGCAGTTACCCTCACGACAGGGGGCGCATCACTGAAGCTTTCTTT	CASSYPHDRGRITEAFF
few	TRBV7-9	TRBJ2-7	-	TGTGCCAGCAGCCAACTGGGGTGGTACGAGCAGTACTTC	CASSQLGWYEQYF
-	TRBV7-2	TRBJ2-3	-	TGTGCCAGCAGCTCCGAGGTTCTAGGAGATACGCAGTATTTT	CASSSEVLGDTQYF
-	TRBV4-2	TRBJ2-2	-	TGTGCCAGCAGCCAAGAAGCACCCATGAACACCGGGGAGCTGTTTTTT	CASSQEAPMNTGELFF
few	TRBV12-3/TRBV12-4	TRBJ1-2	-	TGTGCCAGCAGCCAGGACGCCGGAGGCTATGGCTACACCTTC	CASSQDAGGYGYTF
-	TRBV12-5	TRBJ2-3	-	TGTGCTAGTGGTTTTTCCCGGGACGATCGTAGCACAGATACGCAGTATTTT	CASGFSRDDRSTDTQYF
-	TRBV19	TRBJ2-7	-	TGTGCCAGTTCTATGGGAGGTCTTACCTACGAGCAGTACTTC	CASSMGGLTYEQYF
-	TRBV7-6	TRBJ1-4	-	TGTGCCAGCAGCTTAAAGCCCACTAATGAAAAACTGTTTTTT	CASSLKPTNEKLFF
many	TRBV7-2	TRBJ2-2	-	TGTGCCAGCAGCTTTTGGACGGAGAACACCGGGGAGCTGTTTTTT	CASSFWTENTGELFF
many	TRBV27	TRBJ1-5	-	TGTGCCAGCAAAGGGTTTCGAGGTAGCAATCAGCCCCAGCATTTT	CASKGFRGSNQPQHF
-	TRBV6-6	TRBJ1-6	-	TGTGCCAGCAGTTACTCTCGGGGCGACAGAAATTCACCCCTCCACTTT	CASSYSRGDRNSPLHF
-	TRBV10-3	TRBJ2-1	-	TGTGCCATCAGCCGAGGGGGGGGGCGGCAGTTCTTC	CAISRGGGRQFF
few	TRBV13	TRBJ1-3	-	TGTGCCAGCAGCCCCCGCGGAATGCTGGGAAACACCATATATTTT	CASSPRGMLGNTIYF
-	TRBV10-3	TRBJ2-5	-	TGTGCCCTATCTGACAGGTTCCAGGAGACCCAGTACTTC	CALSDRFQETQYF
once	TRBV7-9	TRBJ2-2	-	TGTGCCAGCAGCTTTTACAAGAACACCGGGGAGCTGTTTTTT	CASSFYKNTGELFF
many	TRBV15	TRBJ1-5	-	TGTGCCACCAGGCGTGGCGGGGATGGGTATAGCAATCAGCCCCAGCATTTT	CATRRGGDGYSNQPQHF
-	TRBV10-2	TRBJ1-1	-	TGCGCCAGCAGTGCAGGTCTGAGAACTGAAGCTTTCTTT	CASSAGLRTEAFF
-	TRBV5-5	TRBJ2-1	TRBD1	TGTGCCAGCTTGGGAGCGGACAGGGGGTCCTACAATGAGCAGTTCTTC	CASLGADRGSYNEQFF
many	TRBV7-3	TRBJ2-1	TRBD2	TGTGCCAGCAGCCCCTTAGCGGGGTACAATGAGCAGTTCTTC	CASSPLAGYNEQFF
few	TRBV12-3/TRBV12-4	TRBJ1-2	TRBD1	TGTGCCAGCAGTCCCGGGACAGGGGCGTATGGCTACACCTTC	CASSPGTGAYGYTF
few	TRBV6-6	TRBJ2-5	TRBD1	TGTGCCAGCAGTAACTGGGACAGGGGAGATGAGACCCAGTACTTC	CASSNWDRGDETQYF
many	TRBV7-8	TRBJ2-2	-	TGTGCCAGCAGCTTCGGACGGACCGGGGAGCTGTTTTTT	CASSFGRTGELFF
many	TRBV7-2	TRBJ1-2	TRBD1	TGTGCCAGCAGCCTCACAGGGGGAGATGGCTACACCTTC	CASSLTGGDGYTF
-	TRBV5-1	TRBJ2-1	-	TGCGCCAGCAGCTTGGAGGCCGATAGCTCCTACAATGAGCAGTTCTTC	CASSLEADSSYNEQFF
-	TRBV4-2	TRBJ2-3	TRBD2	TGTGCCAGCAGTCTGAATCCTAGCGGGTCGGGGGCAGATACGCAGTATTTT	CASSLNPSGSGADTQYF
-	TRBV5-1	TRBJ2-5	-	TGCGCCAGCAGCTTGCTATACCCCGAAGAGACCCAGTACTTC	CASSLLYPEETQYF
-	TRBV4-2	TRBJ2-7	-	TGTGCCAGCAGCCAAGATCCCACAGGGGGGGGGTCCTACGAGCAGTACTTC	CASSQDPTGGGSYEQYF
-	TRBV7-3	TRBJ2-5	TRBD1	TGTGCCAGCAGCTTGGGACAGGGGTTATGGGAGACCCAGTACTTC	CASSLGQGLWETQYF
-	TRBV7-6	TRBJ2-2	TRBD2	TGTGCCAGCAGCCCCGGGACTACCCTGGTTAACACCGGGGAGCTGTTTTTT	CASSPGTTLVNTGELFF
-	TRBV20-1	TRBJ1-1	TRBD1	TGCAGTGCTAATCGGGACAGCCTTCTTGAAGCTTTCTTT	CSANRDSLLEAFF
-	TRBV14	TRBJ2-5	-	TGTGCCAGCAGCCAAGGGGGAGCATTCGAAGAGACCCAGTACTTC	CASSQGGAFEETQYF
many	TRBV27	TRBJ1-1	-	TGTGCCAGCAGCTTAGACCCGAACACTGAAGCTTTCTTT	CASSLDPNTEAFF
-	TRBV4-1	TRBJ1-1	-	TGCGCCAGCAGCCCTGGAGGACGGCTGAACACTGAAGCTTTCTTT	CASSPGGRLNTEAFF
-	TRBV6-7	TRBJ2-5	-	TGTGTCAGCAGTTATCGGACCCGGGACGCTTTCCAAGAGACCCAGTACTTC	CVSSYRTRDAFQETQYF
-	TRBV12-3/TRBV12-4	TRBJ2-5	TRBD1	TGTGCCAGCAGTCCAAGGACAGGAGGAGAGACCCAGTACTTC	CASSPRTGGETQYF
-	TRBV7-6	TRBJ2-2	-	TGTGCTAGCAGCTTAAGTTTAGGGGGCACCGGGGAGCTGTTTTTT	CASSLSLGGTGELFF
few	TRBV7-2	TRBJ2-1	TRBD2	TGTGCCAGCAGCTTTCCTAGCGGGGGGTGGGATGAGCAGTTCTTC	CASSFPSGGWDEQFF
-	TRBV10-3	TRBJ1-5	-	TGTGCCATCAGTGACCATACTACTAATCAGCCCCAGCATTTT	CAISDHTTNQPQHF
-	TRBV27	TRBJ2-3	-	TGTGCCAGCAGTTATCTCAGGGGCCCAGCGGGATCAGATACGCAGTATTTT	CASSYLRGPAGSDTQYF
-	TRBV7-9	TRBJ2-1	-	TGTGCCAGCAGCTTAGCGTCCGGGGAGGATGAGCAGTTCTTC	CASSLASGEDEQFF
many	TRBV7-8	TRBJ2-2	TRBD2	TGTGCCAGCACCCCCATCGGGGGGGGTCCGGACACCGGGGAGCTGTTTTTT	CASTPIGGGPDTGELFF
few	TRBV7-6	TRBJ1-4	TRBD1	TGTGCCAGCAGCTTAGCGGGACAGTTTGCAACTAATGAAAAACTGTTTTTT	CASSLAGQFATNEKLFF